This TCR beta chain was sequenced during a study of OX40 agonist ivuxolimab in advanced cancers. Study-wide background: Allowance was made for prior anti-PD-1, anti-PD-L1 or anti-CTLA-4 therapy, and roughly 40% had some.

TCRdb keeps only in-frame clones here, not all; method: immunoSEQ multiplex PCR. This sample has tens of thousands of clones, with around four fifths found just once. The sequence came from an adult with an advanced solid tumor such as melanoma, head and neck, liver or kidney cancer. The material sequenced was CD4+ or CD8+ T cells sorted from blood, taken in a trial of the OX40 agonist ivuxolimab.

The CDR3 DNA reads TGTGCCAGCAGCTCGCGGACTAGCGGGGGCCCTGAGGGTACGCAGTATTTT. As protein: CASSSRTSGGPEGTQYF. The chain employs TRBV7-3 and TRBJ2-3; 13 nucleotides align to TRBD2. CDR1 SGHTA and CDR2 FQGTGA come from the germline V gene. The CDR3 contains 17 residues. V trimming: 4 bases; J trimming: 8 bases; junction bases outside the gene matches: 12.